Following are 22 T cell receptor beta chains from one sample sequenced in a study of CD8+ T cells in alopecia areata. RNA, once extracted, was reverse transcribed into cDNA for use as the sequencing template. This table comes from immunoSEQ multiplex PCR, and its TCRdb copy is limited to in-frame clones, with some not included. The sample has fewer than 150,000 clones, over 50% seen once. The source was CD4+ T cells sorted from blood, collected at week 0. Receptors were obtained from a human donor with alopecia areata.

The chain joins TRBV28 to TRBJ2-2, with 8 bases fitting TRBD1. CDR1 is MDHEN and CDR2 is SYDVKM in the germline V gene. The CDR3 totals 18 residues. The ends lost 3 bases at V and 1 base at J; junction bases unmatched: 10. DNA of the CDR3: TGTGCCAGCAGTTTCCTCGCTGCCGGGACAGGGAACACCGGGGAGCTGTTTTTT. Translated: CASSFLAAGTGNTGELFF.

CDR3 nucleotides: TGTGCCATCAGGGCAGGGGCGGATGGGGCCAACGTCCTGACTTTC. It translates to CAIRAGADGANVLTF. The rearrangement links TRBV10-3 to TRBJ2-6, with TRBD1 as a possible D gene (6 bases). V was trimmed by 6 bases and J by 3 bases, leaving 12 bases between them. CDR1 ENHRY and CDR2 SYGVKD come from the germline V gene. This CDR3 has 15 amino acids.

J is TRBJ2-2 and V is TRBV5-4; D uncertain. Germline V gene data show CDR1 as SGHNT and CDR2 as YYREEE (reference sequence). The CDR3 covers 16 residues. Trimming removed 0 bases at V and 0 bases at J, with 9 bases between. Here the CDR3 reads CASSLVGITNTGELFF. The CDR3 bases are TGTGCCAGCAGCTTGGTAGGGATTACGAACACCGGGGAGCTGTTTTTT.

Points on this clone: At one end, the junction sequence differs from germline, possibly due to a read error. This rearrangement joins TRBV20-1 to TRBJ2-1; a weak D match, TRBD2 (5 bases). The length of the CDR3 is 11 residues. Germline CDR1 DFQATT, CDR2 SNEGSKA (reference sequence). The CDR3 DNA sequence: TGCAGTGCTCCCCGGGAAGCCCGGTTGGTCTTC. Encoded protein: CSAPREARLVF.

This clone was picked up a small number of times. The chain couples TRBV10-3 to TRBJ2-6, with TRBD2 matching over 7 bases. The germline gives CDR1 ENHRY, CDR2 SYGVKD. V lost 7 bases to trimming and J lost 4 bases; unmatched junction nucleotides: 7. The CDR3 is made up of 15 amino acids. CDR3 residues: CAIKVGGPGANVLTF. Written as DNA, the CDR3 is TGTGCCATCAAGGTGGGAGGGCCCGGGGCCAACGTCCTGACTTTC.

J is TRBJ2-7 and V is TRBV7-9; D may be TRBD1 or TRBD2 (5 bases each). Germline assignment: CDR1 SEHNR and CDR2 FQNEAQ (reference sequence). The CDR3 is 13 residues long. Trimming took 1 base from V and 7 from J, leaving 11 bases between them. This CDR3 is CASSLGDLREQYF. DNA of the CDR3: TGTGCCAGCAGCTTAGGGGACCTTCGAGAGCAGTACTTC.

This chain links TRBV7-2 with TRBJ2-3, with unresolved D. Trimming shortened V by 1 base and J by 0 bases, and 5 bases separated the two germline ends. Germline CDR1 SGHTA, CDR2 FQGNSA. This CDR3 is built from 14 residues. The CDR3 coding sequence is TGTGCCAGCAGCTTAGTCCAGAGCACAGATACGCAGTATTTT. It codes for CASSLVQSTDTQYF.

The chain uses TRBV19 and TRBJ1-5; 8 positions agree with TRBD1. The V and J ends lost 3 bases and 5 bases, in that order; junction bases with no gene match: 9. This CDR3 spans 16 amino acids. Germline CDR1 and CDR2: LNHDA and SQIVND (reference sequence). Written as DNA, the CDR3 is TGTGCCAGTAGTATGAGGGTTACAGGGGGAGATCAGCCCCAGCATTTT. It codes for CASSMRVTGGDQPQHF.

This rearrangement joins TRBV10-3 to TRBJ2-3; D ambiguous. CDR3 length: 16 amino acids. The germline V gene has CDR1 ENHRY and CDR2 SYGVKD. Between the trimmed V and J ends, which lost 4 bases and 0 bases, there was a span of 14 bases. CDR3 nucleotide sequence: TGTGCCATCAGTGTTGGGCGATCGAGCAGCACAGATACGCAGTATTTT. It translates to CAISVGRSSSTDTQYF.

This chain links TRBV5-1 with TRBJ1-1, with 8 bases that match TRBD1. The J segment lost 2 bases and the V segment lost 7 bases, leaving 7 bases of the junction unmatched. The germline V gene encodes CDR1 SGHRS and CDR2 YFSETQ. The CDR3 has 14 residues. The CDR3 DNA reads as TGCGCCAGCTGCCGAGACAGGGGTAACACTGAAGCTTTCTTT. Its translation is CASCRDRGNTEAFF.

The V call is TRBV19, the J call TRBJ1-2, with 9 bases that match TRBD1. Germline trimming cut 4 bases from V and 2 bases from J; bases unmatched to any gene: 2. The germline V gene has CDR1 LNHDA and CDR2 SQIVND (reference sequence). CDR3 length: 14 residues. For the CDR3, the DNA is TGTGCCAGTAGTAGCGACAGGGGGAACTATGGCTACACCTTC. Amino acids: CASSSDRGNYGYTF.

V usage is TRBV5-6 and J usage is TRBJ2-3, with D possibly matching TRBD2 (5 bases). Trimming left V 7 bases short and J 7 bases short, with 7 bases between. The germline V gene encodes CDR1 SGHDT and CDR2 YYEEEE. The CDR3 totals 10 residues. CDR3 in amino acids: CASGRNTQYF. The CDR3, as DNA: TGTGCCAGCGGGAGAAATACGCAGTATTTT.

The chain has TRBV7-2 and TRBJ1-4; no firm D call. Looked up from germline, CDR1 is SGHTA and CDR2 is FQGNSA. Trimming removed 3 bases from V and 0 bases from J, with 8 bases in between. This CDR3 is 15 amino acids long. The CDR3 region is CASSFTSATNEKLFF. The CDR3 DNA reads as TGTGCCAGCAGCTTCACCAGTGCAACTAATGAAAAACTGTTTTTT.

This chain uses TRBV11-2 with TRBJ2-7; unclear D gene. V was shortened by 3 bases and J by 3 bases, with 12 bases between the two germline ends. The CDR3 has 14 amino acids. Per the germline V gene, CDR1 is SGHAT and CDR2 is FQNNGV. DNA of the CDR3: TGTGCCAGCAGCTTGCGGACGGCCTTCTACGAGCAGTACTTC. Translation: CASSLRTAFYEQYF.

This clone was counted only a few times. The chain combines TRBV5-1 with TRBJ2-2, with D possibly matching TRBD1 (6 bases). The V end was cut by 3 bases, the J end by 1 base, with 7 bases between. This CDR3 has 14 residues. The V gene's germline CDR1 is SGHRS and CDR2 YFSETQ. The chain's CDR3 is CASSWGQNTGELFF. The CDR3 nucleotides are TGCGCCAGCAGCTGGGGACAGAACACCGGGGAGCTGTTTTTT.

V and J are TRBV5-1 and TRBJ2-1; D gene unclear. The CDR3 totals 12 residues. Germline V gene sequence: CDR1 SGHRS, CDR2 YFSETQ. Trimming took off 1 base at V and 10 bases at J, with 9 bases between the two ends. This CDR3 reads CASSLSMGEQFF. The CDR3 bases are TGCGCCAGCAGCTTGTCTATGGGGGAGCAGTTCTTC.

The V and J genes are TRBV7-2 and TRBJ2-3; the match to TRBD1 covers 8 bases. This CDR3 has 15 amino acids. Germline CDR1 is SGHTA and CDR2 is FQGNSA. Unmatched junction bases numbered 7, after V lost 5 bases and J lost 3 bases. CDR3 in DNA: TGTGCCAGCAGCCAGGGGGACAGGCGAACAGATACGCAGTATTTT. This codes for CASSQGDRRTDTQYF.

The J gene is TRBJ1-4, the V gene TRBV7-2; D might be TRBD1 (6 bases). Germline V gene data show CDR1 as SGHTA and CDR2 as FQGNSA. The CDR3 runs to 14 residues. Between the trimmed V and J ends, which lost 3 bases and 3 bases, there was a span of 8 bases. The CDR3 region is CASSLTGANEKLFF. In DNA form, the CDR3 reads TGTGCCAGCAGCTTGACAGGAGCTAATGAAAAACTGTTTTTT.

The sample holds many counts of this clone. The chain is built from TRBV10-3 and TRBJ2-3, with TRBD1 as a possible D gene (6 bases). This CDR3 region has 16 residues. The V gene's germline CDR1 is ENHRY and CDR2 SYGVKD. Trimming stripped 2 bases from V and 0 bases from J, with 12 bases between. CDR3 sequence: CAISEPTGPSTDTQYF. The CDR3, as DNA: TGTGCCATCAGTGAGCCGACAGGACCTAGCACAGATACGCAGTATTTT.

This clone was counted only a few times. J is TRBJ2-1 and V is TRBV4-3; D uncertain. Germline CDR1 and CDR2: LGHNA and YSLEER. This CDR3 region has 17 residues. Deletions cut 2 bases from V and 9 bases from J, with 23 bases between. The CDR3 nucleotides are TGCGCCAGCAGCCAAATTATGCCAATACAGAGATGTGGTGAGCAGTTCTTC. It is translated as CASSQIMPIQRCGEQFF.

The chain carries TRBV7-2 and TRBJ2-2, with a possible D match to TRBD2 (6 bases). Germline V gives CDR1 SGHTA, CDR2 FQGNSA. Trimming cost V 3 bases and J 4 bases, with 12 bases left between them. The CDR3 length is 15 residues. The DNA of the CDR3 is TGTGCCAGCAGCTTCCAGAGGAGGGGCACCGGGGAGCTGTTTTTT. Translation: CASSFQRRGTGELFF.

This clone appeared once. This chain links TRBV6-5 with TRBJ1-2; the D is unclear. The V end was cut by 0 bases, the J end by 5 bases, with 13 bases between. From germline, CDR1 is MNHEY and CDR2 SVGAGI. There are 15 residues in the CDR3. The DNA for the CDR3 is TGTGCCAGCAGTTACTCGTCGCGGCAGTCTTATGGCTACACCTTC. Translated, it gives CASSYSSRQSYGYTF.